What follows are 20 T cell receptor beta chains derived from one specimen sequenced in a study of blood T cell repertoires in COVID-19. TCRdb's copy holds only in-frame clones and misses some; the assay was immunoSEQ multiplex PCR. The table has roughly 67,000 clones, 86% seen once. The sample consisted of peripheral blood. The receptors come from a man over 45 with acute or convalescent COVID-19.

The J gene is TRBJ2-2, the V gene TRBV27, with D possibly TRBD2 on 6 matching bases. V lost 10 bases, J lost 1 base, and 16 bases lay in between. The germline V gene encodes CDR1 MNHEY and CDR2 SMNVEV (reference sequence). This CDR3 comprises 15 residues. The CDR3 sequence: CATKWRGLNTGELFF. The CDR3 nucleotides are TGTGCCACCAAGTGGCGGGGTTTGAACACCGGGGAGCTGTTTTTT.

The chain combines TRBV9 with TRBJ2-5; D possibly corresponds to TRBD2 (7 bases). This CDR3 spans 17 amino acids. Germline loops: CDR1 SGDLS, CDR2 YYNGEE. The germline V and J ends were trimmed by 3 bases and 0 bases, with 18 bases remaining between them. The chain's CDR3 is CASSGGKGGGDQETQYF. The CDR3 DNA reads as TGTGCCAGCAGCGGAGGGAAAGGGGGAGGGGACCAAGAGACCCAGTACTTC.

V and J are TRBV7-3 and TRBJ2-7; 8 bases match TRBD1. The ends lost 5 bases at V and 5 bases at J; junction bases unmatched: 11. The germline V gene encodes CDR1 SGHTA and CDR2 FQGTGA. This CDR3 comprises 15 residues. The CDR3 here is CASSKDREVSNEQYF. CDR3 DNA sequence: TGTGCCAGCAGCAAGGACAGGGAAGTCTCGAACGAGCAGTACTTC.

The chain couples TRBV28 to TRBJ1-2; no firm D call. Germline V gives CDR1 MDHEN, CDR2 SYDVKM. V was shortened by 6 bases and J by 6 bases, with 11 bases between the two germline ends. The CDR3 consists of 12 residues. Here the CDR3 reads CASRWQTHGYTF. CDR3 in DNA: TGTGCCAGCAGATGGCAGACTCATGGCTACACCTTC.

This clone was seen once. The chain joins TRBV9 to TRBJ2-5; 13 bases are a match to TRBD2. In germline, CDR1 is SGDLS, CDR2 YYNGEE. The CDR3 sequence is 16 residues long. V lost 3 bases to trimming and J lost 1 base; unmatched junction nucleotides: 3. CDR3 residues: CASSATSGGIQETQYF. CDR3 bases: TGTGCCAGCAGCGCGACTAGCGGGGGGATCCAAGAGACCCAGTACTTC. Drawing the rest from reference TRBV9 and TRBJ2-5, the complete variable domain is DSGVTQTPKHLITATGQRVTLRCSPRSGDLSVYWYQQSLDQGLQFLIQYYNGEERAKGNILERFSAQQFPDLHSELNLSSLELGDSALYFCASSATSGGIQETQYFGPGTRLLVL.

The gene calls are TRBV7-9 and TRBJ1-6; 9 nucleotides line up with TRBD1. The CDR3 sequence is 15 residues long. Germline loops: CDR1 SEHNR, CDR2 FQNEAQ (reference sequence). V lost 4 bases and J lost 11; bases outside the gene matches: 9. This CDR3 reads CASSSGTGFLTPLHF. The CDR3 DNA follows: TGTGCCAGCAGCTCAGGGACAGGGTTTTTGACACCCCTCCACTTT.

The chain joins TRBV11-3 to TRBJ2-3; 8 bases map to TRBD1. The CDR3 consists of 15 residues. V gave up 1 base and J gave up 6 bases; unmatched junction bases: 6. CDR1 is SGHNT and CDR2 is YENEEA in the germline V gene. CDR3 residues: CASSLGTGRTDTQYF. In DNA, the CDR3 is TGTGCCAGCAGCTTAGGGACAGGGCGGACGGATACGCAGTATTTT.

The chain joins TRBV2 to TRBJ2-7, with 10 bases identical to TRBD1. With 6 bases clipped from V and 3 bases from J, the junction kept 8 bases outside the gene matches. Germline V gene sequence: CDR1 SNHLY, CDR2 FYNNEI. The CDR3 extends over 15 amino acids. CDR3 sequence (DNA): TGTGCCAGCAGGGGACAGGGGTCTCAATACTACGAGCAGTACTTC. Its translation: CASRGQGSQYYEQYF.

The chain combines TRBV20-1 with TRBJ1-2; D remains unclear. V lost 1 base, J lost 7 bases, and 7 bases lay in between. CDR1 DFQATT and CDR2 SNEGSKA come from the germline V gene (reference sequence). The CDR3 length is 11 residues. DNA for the CDR3: TGCAGTGCTAGAGGGCGGGGTGGCTACACCTTC. Protein product: CSARGRGGYTF.

The chain employs TRBV19 and TRBJ1-2, with TRBD1 matching over 9 bases. Germline values: CDR1 LNHDA, CDR2 SQIVND (reference sequence). The CDR3 extends over 14 amino acids. J gave up 7 bases and V 5 bases, and 8 bases lay outside the gene matches. The CDR3 here is CASSAGQGSVGYTF. The CDR3 region has the DNA TGTGCCAGTAGTGCCGGACAGGGGTCGGTTGGCTACACCTTC.

The rearrangement joins TRBV18 to TRBJ1-2; 10 bases line up with TRBD1. Germline CDR1 reads KGHSH; CDR2 reads LQKENI. CDR3 length: 15 amino acids. V dropped 5 bases and J dropped 1; count of bases not matched to a gene: 4. The CDR3 bases are TGTGCCAGCTCAACAGGACAGGGGGGTAACTATGGCTACACCTTC. Translated, it gives CASSTGQGGNYGYTF.

V is TRBV10-3 and J is TRBJ2-1; TRBD2 matches 8 bases. V dropped 10 bases and J dropped 7; count of bases not matched to a gene: 9. The length of the CDR3 is 13 residues. Germline CDR1 reads ENHRY; CDR2 reads SYGVKD. CDR3 loop: CATGGEPGNEQFF. CDR3 nucleotide sequence: TGTGCCACCGGGGGGGAGCCGGGTAATGAGCAGTTCTTC.

The rearrangement uses TRBV5-6 and TRBJ1-5; 8 nucleotides align to TRBD1. The V gene end was trimmed by 0 bases and the J gene end by 5 bases; junction bases not matched to a gene: 4. The CDR3 length is 15 residues. CDR1 is SGHDT, CDR2 YYEEEE, per germline. For the CDR3, the DNA is TGTGCCAGCAGCTTGGGGACAGGGTTTTATCAGCCCCAGCATTTT. It encodes CASSLGTGFYQPQHF.

This chain links TRBV6-5 with TRBJ2-3; 9 nucleotides match TRBD2. Trimming took 5 bases from V and 6 from J; bases not matched to a gene: 6. Germline values: CDR1 MNHEY, CDR2 SVGAGI. The CDR3 has 14 residues. Written as DNA, the CDR3 is TGTGCCAGCAGTACTAGCGGGCAATTTGATACGCAGTATTTT. Amino acids: CASSTSGQFDTQYF.

This clone has just one count. The rearrangement uses TRBV6-5 and TRBJ1-2; D is possibly TRBD1 (6 bases). Germline CDR1 and CDR2: MNHEY and SVGAGI. The CDR3 spans 16 residues. V shed 2 bases and J shed 8 bases, with 21 bases lying between them. The chain's CDR3 is CASSYDLFQGMVGYTF. CDR3 nucleotides: TGTGCCAGCAGTTACGACCTTTTCCAGGGGATGGTGGGCTACACCTTC.

The chain recombines TRBV7-3 with TRBJ2-3; 7 bases agree with TRBD2. CDR3 length: 15 amino acids. Germline V gives CDR1 SGHTA, CDR2 FQGTGA. Unmatched junction bases numbered 6, after V lost 1 base and J lost 5 bases. CDR3 sequence (DNA): TGTGCCAGCAGCTTAAAGCGGGATATGAGAGATACGCAGTATTTT. Residues: CASSLKRDMRDTQYF.

The CDR3 reads CASSDGYGYTF. In DNA, the CDR3 is TGCGCCAGCAGCGACGGGTATGGCTACACCTTC. The genes are TRBV4-1 and TRBJ1-2; D not certain. The CDR3 covers 11 residues. Trimming took 5 bases from V and 5 from J, leaving 6 bases between them. CDR1 is MGHRA and CDR2 is YSYEKL in the germline V gene.

The V gene is TRBV7-2, the J gene TRBJ1-2; possible D gene TRBD1, 5 bases. Trimming took off 1 base at V and 8 bases at J, with 17 bases between the two ends. The length of the CDR3 is 15 residues. Per germline, CDR1 SGHTA and CDR2 FQGNSA. The CDR3 protein is CASSLGVQGGRGYTF. The CDR3 DNA reads TGTGCCAGCAGCTTAGGAGTCCAGGGCGGCCGAGGCTACACCTTC.

The genes are TRBV14 and TRBJ1-1; D ambiguous. The CDR3 is 13 residues long. The V end lost 0 bases, the J end lost 11 bases, and 13 bases lay between the germline ends. Germline V gene sequence: CDR1 SGHDN, CDR2 FVKESK. The DNA for the CDR3 is TGTGCCAGCAGCCAAGATCTTCCCTCGAGGGCTTTCTTT. It translates to CASSQDLPSRAFF.

J is TRBJ1-1 and V is TRBV11-2, with 7 bases identical to TRBD1. V dropped 2 bases and J dropped 5; count of bases not matched to a gene: 5. The germline CDR1 and CDR2 sequences are SGHAT and FQNNGV. This CDR3 has 14 amino acids. The CDR3: CASSLFRGATEAFF. CDR3 nucleotides: TGTGCCAGCAGCTTATTCAGGGGGGCGACTGAAGCTTTCTTT.